Sequencing of this TCR beta chain was carried out in a study of T cells in localized non-small cell lung cancer. Germline CDR1 and CDR2: MDHEN and SYDVKM. Between the trimmed V and J ends, which lost 6 bases and 3 bases, there was a span of 7 bases. The CDR3 contains 12 residues. On this clone itself: Its cognate antigen is unknown.

Broader study findings: Sequencing was limited to one tumor region, leaving the possibility of heterogeneity open. Greater blood T cell density accompanied longer overall survival. Measurement of T cell clonality placed uninvolved adjacent lung highest, above the level in tumor.

Clones were sequenced by immunoSEQ multiplex PCR, and TCRdb holds only the in-frame ones, with some missing. Of under 35,000 clones in the sample, 80% to 95% are singletons; the top ten hold about 28%. The V gene is TRBV28, the J gene TRBJ2-3; D is unresolved. Sample: peripheral blood, taken before any cancer treatment. This clonotype originated in a female donor at least 60 years old with stage I lung adenocarcinoma. CDR3 nucleotide sequence: TGTGCCAGCAGCTATATAACAGATACGCAGTATTTT. Its protein product is CASSYITDTQYF.